The TCR beta chain described here comes from a study of CXCR3-negative and CXCR3-positive naive CD8 T cells. Those CD8+ T cells considered naive were CD45RO-CCR7+CD27+CD95-. Judged by frequency, this clonotype is medium-sized. Its cognate antigen is unknown. The study's findings and limits: Both naive subsets had comparably high diversity; memory CD8+ cells much lower. Naive subsets had comparable surface CD5, so TRB CDR3 properties gauged TCR strength. Memory cells showed distinct TRBV-TRBJ patterns, while the two naive subsets matched.

UMI labels and 5' RACE were used to prepare the TRB cDNA libraries. From its re-call of the 5' RACE reads, TCRdb lists each CDR3 protein once, without DNA. The ten most abundant clones cover more than 0.8% of a sample with more than 9,500 distinct CDR3 sequences. CDR1 MGHDK and CDR2 SYGVNS come from the germline V gene. There are 18 residues in the CDR3. This chain links TRBV25-1 with TRBJ2-1; TCRdb lists TRBD2, though no DNA is available to test this call. The receptor was isolated from a human donor in good health. Some clones in this sample may be carry-over from other donors' samples. Sequenced input: naive CXCR3- CD8+ T cells from blood. Subset described: CD45RO-CCR7+CD27+CD95- naive CD8+ T cells lacking CXCR3 (TNR3-). Here the CDR3 reads CASSDPTSGSPSYNEQFF. The full variable domain, with the rest looked up from reference TRBV25-1 and TRBJ2-1, is EADIYQTPRYLVIGTGKKITLECSQTMGHDKMYWYQQDPGMELHLIHYSYGVNSTEKGDLSSESTVSRIRTEHFPLTLESARPSHTSQYLCASSDPTSGSPSYNEQFFGPGTRLTVL.